The source of this T cell receptor (beta chain) is a study of cytomegalovirus exposure and HLA in healthy donors. Libraries were prepared by immunoSEQ multiplex PCR; TCRdb keeps only in-frame clonotypes and omits some of them. The data contain 300,000 to 400,000 clones, roughly 87% of them singletons. The table lists this clone with a few counts. Source material: PBMCs. The sequence was collected from a man in his thirties or forties in good health and CMV-seronegative.

The chain's CDR3 is CASSESLGLMYGGYTF. CDR3 in DNA: TGTGCCAGCAGTGAAAGCCTAGGACTGATGTACGGTGGCTACACCTTC. The rearrangement links TRBV2 to TRBJ1-2; D remains ambiguous. V was pared by 2 bases and J by 7 bases, with 20 bases between. This CDR3 comprises 16 residues. CDR1 and CDR2 (germline): SNHLY, FYNNEI.